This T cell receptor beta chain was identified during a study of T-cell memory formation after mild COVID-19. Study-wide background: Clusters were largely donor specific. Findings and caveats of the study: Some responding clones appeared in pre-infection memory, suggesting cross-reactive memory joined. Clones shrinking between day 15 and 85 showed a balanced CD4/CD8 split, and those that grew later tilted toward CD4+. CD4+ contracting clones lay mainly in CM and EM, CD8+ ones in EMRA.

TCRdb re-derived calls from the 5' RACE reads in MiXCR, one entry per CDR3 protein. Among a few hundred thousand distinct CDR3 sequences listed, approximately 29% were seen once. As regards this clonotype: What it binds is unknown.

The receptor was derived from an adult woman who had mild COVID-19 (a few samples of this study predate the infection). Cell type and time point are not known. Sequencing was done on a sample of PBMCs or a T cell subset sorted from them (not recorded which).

The CDR3 reads CASSRNRETQYF. In nucleotides, the CDR3 is TGTGCCAGTAGTAGAAACAGGGAGACCCAGTACTTC. The chain carries TRBV19 and TRBJ2-5, with a possible D match to TRBD1 (5 bases). The CDR3 extends over 12 amino acids. V lost 4 bases, J lost 5 bases, and 8 bases lay in between. Germline V gene data show CDR1 as LNHDA and CDR2 as SQIVND (reference sequence).